One sample yielded the 2 T cell receptor beta chains listed below, sequenced in a study of CD8+CD57+ T cells in acquired aplastic anemia. Researchers used genomic DNA as the template to profile TCR beta VDJ and CDR3. TCRdb re-called the reads with MiXCR, one entry per CDR3 protein. The data contain 200,000 to 250,000 distinct CDR3 sequences, about 37% of them singletons. The sequencing input was sorted CD4+, CD8+, or CD8+CD57+ T cells (not recorded which) from PBMCs. These receptors came from a human donor in good health, serving as a control.

The CDR3 nucleotides are TGTGCCACCAGTGGCAGGGGGCACGCGGACACCGGGGAGCTGTTTTTT. Protein sequence: CATSGRGHADTGELFF. This chain uses TRBV24-1 with TRBJ2-2; TRBD1 matches 8 bases. CDR3 length equals 16 residues. Germline V CDR1 and CDR2: KGHDR, SFDVKD. After removal of 5 bases from V and 3 bases from J, the junction contained 7 bases not matched to a gene.

In its sample, this clonotype was seen once. The rearrangement joins TRBV19 to TRBJ2-1, with D possibly TRBD2 on 5 matching bases. The germline V gene encodes CDR1 LNHDA and CDR2 SQIVND (reference sequence). The CDR3 contains 12 residues. Trimming cost V 10 bases and J 5 bases, with 12 bases left between them. CDR3 protein: CATGRGNNEQFF. In DNA form, the CDR3 reads TGTGCCACCGGACGGGGTAACAATGAGCAGTTCTTC.